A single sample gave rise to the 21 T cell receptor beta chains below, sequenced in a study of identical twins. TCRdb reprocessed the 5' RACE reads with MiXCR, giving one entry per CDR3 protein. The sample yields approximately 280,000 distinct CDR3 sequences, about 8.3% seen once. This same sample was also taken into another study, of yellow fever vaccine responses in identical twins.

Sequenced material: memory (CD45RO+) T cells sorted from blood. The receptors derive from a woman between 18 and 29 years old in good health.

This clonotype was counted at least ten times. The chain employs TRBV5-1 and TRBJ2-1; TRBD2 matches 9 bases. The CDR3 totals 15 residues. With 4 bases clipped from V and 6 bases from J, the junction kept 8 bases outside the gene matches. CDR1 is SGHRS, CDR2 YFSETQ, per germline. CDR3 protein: CASSRGGSGSNEQFF. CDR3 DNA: TGCGCCAGCAGCCGGGGGGGTAGCGGGAGCAATGAGCAGTTCTTC.

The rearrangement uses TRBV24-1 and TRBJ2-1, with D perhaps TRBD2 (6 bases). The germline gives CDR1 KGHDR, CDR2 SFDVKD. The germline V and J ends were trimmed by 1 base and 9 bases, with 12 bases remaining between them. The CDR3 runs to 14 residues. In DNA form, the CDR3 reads TGTGCCACCAGTGATTTAGGGCTAGCGCCTGAGCAGTTCTTC. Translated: CATSDLGLAPEQFF.

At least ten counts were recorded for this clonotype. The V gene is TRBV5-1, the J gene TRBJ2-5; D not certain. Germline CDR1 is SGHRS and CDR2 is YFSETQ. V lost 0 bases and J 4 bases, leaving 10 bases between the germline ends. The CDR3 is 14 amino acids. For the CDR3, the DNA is TGCGCCAGCAGCTTGGGTCTGATCGGAGAGACCCAGTACTTC. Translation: CASSLGLIGETQYF.

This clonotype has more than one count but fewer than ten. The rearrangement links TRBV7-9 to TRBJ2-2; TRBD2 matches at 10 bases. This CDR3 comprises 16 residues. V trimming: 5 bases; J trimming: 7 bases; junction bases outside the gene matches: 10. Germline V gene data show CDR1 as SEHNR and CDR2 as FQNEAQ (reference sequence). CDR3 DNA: TGTGCCAGCAGCACCCTCCTAGCGGGAGCTGGCGGGGAGCTGTTTTTT. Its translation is CASSTLLAGAGGELFF.

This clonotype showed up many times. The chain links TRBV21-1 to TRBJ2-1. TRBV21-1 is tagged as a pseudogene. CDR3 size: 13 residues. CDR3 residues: CASSNCAGNEQFF. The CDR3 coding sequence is TGTGCCAGCAGTAACTGCGCTGGCAATGAGCAGTTCTTC.

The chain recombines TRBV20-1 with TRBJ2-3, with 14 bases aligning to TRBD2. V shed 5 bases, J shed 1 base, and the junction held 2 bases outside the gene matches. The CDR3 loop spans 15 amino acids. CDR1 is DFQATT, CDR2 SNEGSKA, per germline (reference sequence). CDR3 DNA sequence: TGCAGTGCTGGGACTAGCGGGGGACGCACAGATACGCAGTATTTT. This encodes CSAGTSGGRTDTQYF.

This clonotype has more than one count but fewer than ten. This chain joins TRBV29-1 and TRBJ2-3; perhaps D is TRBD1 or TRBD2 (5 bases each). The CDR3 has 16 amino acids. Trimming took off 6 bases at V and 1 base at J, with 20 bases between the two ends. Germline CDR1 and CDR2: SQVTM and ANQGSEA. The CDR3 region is CSVRPRAGPGTDTQYF. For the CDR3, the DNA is TGCAGCGTCCGACCCAGGGCGGGCCCCGGCACAGATACGCAGTATTTT.

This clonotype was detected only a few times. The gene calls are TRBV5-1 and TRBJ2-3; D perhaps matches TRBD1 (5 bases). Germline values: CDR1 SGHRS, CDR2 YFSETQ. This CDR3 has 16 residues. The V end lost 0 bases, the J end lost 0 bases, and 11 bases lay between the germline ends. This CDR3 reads CASSLGDRPSTDTQYF. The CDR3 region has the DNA TGCGCCAGCAGCTTGGGTGACAGACCTAGCACAGATACGCAGTATTTT.

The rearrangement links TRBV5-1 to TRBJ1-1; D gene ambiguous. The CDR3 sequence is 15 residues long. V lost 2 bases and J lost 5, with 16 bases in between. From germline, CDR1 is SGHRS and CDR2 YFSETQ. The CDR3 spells CASSFWTHRPTEAFF. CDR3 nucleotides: TGCGCCAGCAGCTTCTGGACGCACCGACCTACTGAAGCTTTCTTT.

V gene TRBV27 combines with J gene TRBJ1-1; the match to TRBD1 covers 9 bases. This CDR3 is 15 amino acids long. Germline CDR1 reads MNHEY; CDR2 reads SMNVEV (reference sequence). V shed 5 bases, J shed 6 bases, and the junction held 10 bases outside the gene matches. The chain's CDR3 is CASSRPGQGRPEAFF. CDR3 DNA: TGTGCCAGCAGTCGGCCGGGACAGGGCCGTCCTGAAGCTTTCTTT.

Written as DNA, the CDR3 is TGTGCCACCAGTTCCTCGGGTCTAGCCAAAAACATTCAGTACTTC. Its protein product is CATSSSGLAKNIQYF. The chain joins TRBV24-1 to TRBJ2-4; D unclear. Germline V gives CDR1 KGHDR, CDR2 SFDVKD. The CDR3 consists of 15 residues. The germline V and J ends were trimmed by 6 bases and 0 bases, with 11 bases remaining between them.

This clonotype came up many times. Here the CDR3 reads CSAREPGKDTEAFF. For the CDR3, the DNA is TGCAGTGCTAGAGAGCCAGGGAAGGACACTGAAGCTTTCTTT. The chain joins TRBV20-1 to TRBJ1-1; weak D call: TRBD1 (5 bases). V lost 0 bases, J lost 3 bases, and 11 bases lay in between. This CDR3 is built from 14 residues. The germline V gene encodes CDR1 DFQATT and CDR2 SNEGSKA (reference sequence).

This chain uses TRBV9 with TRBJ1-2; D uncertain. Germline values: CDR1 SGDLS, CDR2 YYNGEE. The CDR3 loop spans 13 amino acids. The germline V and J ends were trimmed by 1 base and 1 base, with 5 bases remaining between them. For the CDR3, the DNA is TGTGCCAGCAGCGTACAGGTTAACTATGGCTACACCTTC. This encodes CASSVQVNYGYTF.

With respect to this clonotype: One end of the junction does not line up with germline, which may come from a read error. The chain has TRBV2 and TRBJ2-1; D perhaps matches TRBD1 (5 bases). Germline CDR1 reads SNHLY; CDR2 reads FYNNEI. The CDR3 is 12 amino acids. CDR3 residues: CASSGLGDEQIF. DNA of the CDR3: TGTGCCAGCAGTGGGTTAGGGGATGAGCAGATCTTC.

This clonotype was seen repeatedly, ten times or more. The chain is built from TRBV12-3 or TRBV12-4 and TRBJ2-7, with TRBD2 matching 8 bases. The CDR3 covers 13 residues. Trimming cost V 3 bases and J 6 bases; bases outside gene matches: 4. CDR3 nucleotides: TGTGCCAGCAGTTTGCTAGCGGGTGCCGAGCAGTACTTC. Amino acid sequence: CASSLLAGAEQYF.

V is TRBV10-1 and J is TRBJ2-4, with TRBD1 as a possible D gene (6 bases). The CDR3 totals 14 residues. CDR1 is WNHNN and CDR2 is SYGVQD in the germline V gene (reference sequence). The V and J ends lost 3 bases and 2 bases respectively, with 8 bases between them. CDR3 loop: CASSDTGSKNIQYF. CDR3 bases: TGCGCCAGCAGTGATACAGGGTCCAAAAACATTCAGTACTTC.

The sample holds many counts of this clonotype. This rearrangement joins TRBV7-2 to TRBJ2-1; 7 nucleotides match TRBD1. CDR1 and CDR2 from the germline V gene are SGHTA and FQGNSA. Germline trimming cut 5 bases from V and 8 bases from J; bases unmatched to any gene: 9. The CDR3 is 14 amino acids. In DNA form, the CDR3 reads TGTGCCAGCAGCCCCGAGACAGGGTTTCATGAGCAGTTCTTC. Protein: CASSPETGFHEQFF.

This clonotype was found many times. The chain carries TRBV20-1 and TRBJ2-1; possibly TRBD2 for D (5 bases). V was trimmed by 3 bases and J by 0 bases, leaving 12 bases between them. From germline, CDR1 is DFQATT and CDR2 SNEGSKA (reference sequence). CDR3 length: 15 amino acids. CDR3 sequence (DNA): TGCAGTGCTAGCGAGCCTAGCAGCTCCTACAATGAGCAGTTCTTC. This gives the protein CSASEPSSSYNEQFF.

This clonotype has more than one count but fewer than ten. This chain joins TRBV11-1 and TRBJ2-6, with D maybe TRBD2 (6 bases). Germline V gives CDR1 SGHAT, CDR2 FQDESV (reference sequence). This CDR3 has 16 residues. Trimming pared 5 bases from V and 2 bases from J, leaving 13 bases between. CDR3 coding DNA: TGTGCCAGCAGCCCCGAGGAGCGGGCTGGGGCCAACGTCCTGACTTTC. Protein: CASSPEERAGANVLTF.

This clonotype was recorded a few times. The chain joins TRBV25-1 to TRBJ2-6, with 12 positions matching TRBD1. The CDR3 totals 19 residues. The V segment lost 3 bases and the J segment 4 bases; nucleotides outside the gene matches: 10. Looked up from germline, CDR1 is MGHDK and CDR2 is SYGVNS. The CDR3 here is CASSEDLGTGGKGANVLTF. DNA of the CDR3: TGTGCCAGCAGTGAGGACCTGGGGACAGGGGGCAAAGGGGCCAACGTCCTGACTTTC.

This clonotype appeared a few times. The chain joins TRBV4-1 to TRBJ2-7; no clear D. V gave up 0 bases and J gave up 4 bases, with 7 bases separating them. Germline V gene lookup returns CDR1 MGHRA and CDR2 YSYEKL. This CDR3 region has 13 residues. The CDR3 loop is CASSQDLDYEQYV. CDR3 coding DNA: TGCGCCAGCAGCCAAGATTTGGATTACGAGCAGTACGTC.